Listed here are 7 T cell receptor beta chains from one sample, sequenced in a study of cytomegalovirus exposure and HLA in healthy donors. The PCR used 60 Vbeta and 13 Jbeta primers. Assay used: immunoSEQ multiplex PCR; TCRdb lists only in-frame clones, some missing. The sample consists of about 250,000 clones, about 80% of them appearing once. The sequenced material came from PBMCs. The receptor source for this set is a girl aged 2 to 10 in good health and CMV-seronegative.

This clone has only one observation. V and J are TRBV11-2 and TRBJ2-7; D possibly corresponds to TRBD2 (6 bases). The CDR3 runs 13 residues. Germline V lookup: CDR1 SGHAT, CDR2 FQNNGV. The V end lost 3 bases, the J end lost 3 bases, and 9 bases lay between the germline ends. CDR3 protein: CASSLTSLYEQYF. The CDR3 region has the DNA TGTGCCAGCAGCTTGACTAGTCTCTACGAGCAGTACTTC.

The gene calls are TRBV4-1 and TRBJ2-1; D is ambiguous. The CDR3 runs to 12 residues. Trimming pared 1 base from V and 7 bases from J, leaving 5 bases between. Germline V gives CDR1 MGHRA, CDR2 YSYEKL. As DNA, the CDR3 is TGCGCCAGCAGCCAAGGTTCGAATGAGCAGTTCTTC. Residues: CASSQGSNEQFF.

V usage is TRBV19 and J usage is TRBJ2-1, with TRBD2 matching over 8 bases. Germline assignment: CDR1 LNHDA and CDR2 SQIVND (reference sequence). The CDR3 runs to 17 residues. With 4 bases clipped from V and 8 bases from J, the junction kept 16 bases outside the gene matches. CDR3: CASSTYYESGSPHEQFF. The CDR3 bases are TGTGCCAGTAGTACTTACTACGAAAGCGGGAGTCCCCATGAGCAGTTCTTC.

This chain uses TRBV7-7 with TRBJ2-1; 8 nucleotides align to TRBD2. V was pared by 3 bases and J by 9 bases, with 13 bases of the junction left unmatched. The CDR3 sequence is 16 residues long. From germline, CDR1 is SSHAT and CDR2 FNYEAQ (reference sequence). CDR3 in amino acids: CASSFRAGDPPGEQFF. The CDR3 bases are TGTGCCAGCAGCTTCCGAGCGGGAGATCCTCCGGGTGAGCAGTTCTTC.

The chain couples TRBV5-5 to TRBJ2-7, with 8 positions matching TRBD1. V lost 4 bases to trimming and J lost 1 base; unmatched junction nucleotides: 19. CDR1 is SGHKS, CDR2 YYEKEE, per germline (reference sequence). The CDR3 covers 19 residues. The CDR3: CASSRGEIPRDRTSYEQYF. CDR3 bases: TGTGCCAGCAGCCGCGGCGAGATTCCCCGGGACAGGACTTCCTACGAGCAGTACTTC. Using reference TRBV5-5 and TRBJ2-7 for the parts outside the CDR3, the full variable domain is DAGVTQSPTHLIKTRGQQVTLRCSPISGHKSVSWYQQVLGQGPQFIFQYYEKEERGRGNFPDRFSARQFPNYSSELNVNALLLGDSALYLCASSRGEIPRDRTSYEQYFGPGTRLTVT.

V is TRBV2 and J is TRBJ2-2; TRBD1 matches 8 bases. CDR3 size: 15 residues. J gave up 5 bases and V 7 bases, and 9 bases lay outside the gene matches. CDR1 is SNHLY and CDR2 is FYNNEI in the germline V gene. The CDR3 DNA is TGTGCCAGCATCAAAGGACAGGGTCGAACCGGGGAGCTGTTTTTT. This encodes CASIKGQGRTGELFF.

The chain carries TRBV29-1 and TRBJ2-5, with TRBD1 as a possible D gene (6 bases). The CDR3 spans 14 residues. From germline, CDR1 is SQVTM and CDR2 ANQGSEA. V shed 7 bases and J shed 0 bases, with 15 bases lying between them. CDR3 amino acids: CSEVATGHQETQYF. DNA of the CDR3: TGCAGCGAGGTGGCTACAGGGCACCAAGAGACCCAGTACTTC.